A selection of T cell receptor beta chains follows, all from one sample in a study of technical replicates of blood from a handful of donors. Measured with immunoSEQ multiplex PCR; TCRdb has only the in-frame clones, and not every one. The sample lists nearly 80,000 clones; around 90% were seen once. The specimen sequenced was T cells isolated from PBMCs. These receptors all come from a human donor in good health. Both conserved end residues are part of each CDR3. A D gene is named only where the DNA matches it firmly. The size entry is marked missing in some rows and otherwise reads once, few, many or a size class.

J gene | clone size | V gene | D gene | CDR3 protein | CDR3 DNA
TRBJ2-7 | . | TRBV11-2 | . | CASSPGVDYEQYF | TGTGCCAGCAGCCCCGGGGTTGACTACGAGCAGTACTTC
TRBJ2-7 | . | TRBV7-2 | TRBD2 | CASSGLAHSYEQYF | TGTGCCAGCAGCGGACTAGCGCACTCCTACGAGCAGTACTTC
TRBJ2-2 | once | TRBV19 | TRBD1 | CATSGTGTVGTGELFF | TGTGCCACCTCCGGGACAGGGACGGTAGGCACCGGGGAGCTGTTTTTT
TRBJ1-5 | once | TRBV5-6 | . | CASSLYSNQPQHF | TGTGCCAGCAGCTTGTATAGCAATCAGCCCCAGCATTTT
TRBJ1-4 | . | TRBV2 | . | CASNGGTSGEKLFF | TGTGCCAGCAACGGCGGGACGTCGGGAGAAAAACTGTTTTTT
TRBJ1-1 | . | TRBV5-1 | . | CASSHGQIGNTEAFF | TGCGCCAGCAGCCATGGACAGATTGGGAACACTGAAGCTTTCTTT
TRBJ1-4 | once | TRBV4-1 | . | CASSTGRDTATNEKLFF | TGCGCCAGCAGCACAGGCCGGGACACCGCAACTAATGAAAAACTGTTTTTT
TRBJ1-1 | . | TRBV27 | . | CASSPGMGNTEAFF | TGTGCCAGCAGCCCGGGTATGGGGAACACTGAAGCTTTCTTT
TRBJ2-5 | . | TRBV7-9 | TRBD2 | CASRTSGIQETQYF | TGTGCCAGCCGGACTAGCGGGATTCAAGAGACCCAGTACTTC
TRBJ1-4 | . | TRBV2 | . | CASSEHSGAVEKLFF | TGTGCCAGCAGTGAACATTCAGGGGCTGTTGAAAAACTGTTTTTT
TRBJ1-2 | . | TRBV2 | TRBD1 | CASSEEATNTGGGGYTF | TGTGCCAGCAGTGAAGAGGCTACGAACACAGGGGGGGGTGGCTACACCTTC
TRBJ1-3 | . | TRBV28 | . | CASSLSPGTTRNTIYF | TGTGCCAGCAGTTTATCACCGGGAACTACTAGGAACACCATATATTTT
TRBJ1-1 | . | TRBV19 | TRBD1 | CASSIGGRGLNTEAFF | TGTGCCAGTAGTATTGGAGGCAGGGGGCTAAACACTGAAGCTTTCTTT
TRBJ2-1 | . | TRBV9 | TRBD2 | CASSVDPDPTSGIDYNEQFF | TGTGCCAGCAGCGTAGACCCCGATCCGACTAGCGGGATAGACTACAATGAGCAGTTCTTC
TRBJ2-1 | . | TRBV29-1 | TRBD1 | CSVDIGQGVNEQFF | TGCAGCGTTGATATCGGACAGGGAGTGAATGAGCAGTTCTTC
TRBJ2-2 | . | TRBV25-1 | . | CASGAGDTGELFF | TGTGCCAGCGGGGCAGGGGACACCGGGGAGCTGTTTTTT
TRBJ2-2 | . | TRBV19 | TRBD2 | CASSTIAGQPGELFF | TGTGCCAGTAGTACAATAGCGGGGCAGCCCGGGGAGCTGTTTTTT
TRBJ2-7 | . | TRBV6-6 | TRBD2 | CASSSLAGGLSYEQYF | TGTGCCAGCAGTTCTTTAGCGGGAGGTCTCTCCTACGAGCAGTACTTC
TRBJ2-2 | . | TRBV28 | TRBD2 | CASSFTLAVNTGELFF | TGTGCCAGCAGTTTTACCCTAGCGGTGAACACCGGGGAGCTGTTTTTT
TRBJ2-5 | . | TRBV7-3 | . | CASSPAGRETQYF | TGTGCCAGCAGCCCAGCAGGGCGGGAGACCCAGTACTTC
TRBJ2-7 | . | TRBV18 | . | CASSPPRNSYEQYF | TGTGCCAGCTCACCACCGAGGAACTCCTACGAGCAGTACTTC
TRBJ2-1 | . | TRBV28 | TRBD2 | CASSLLGLEYNEQFF | TGTGCCAGCAGTCTCTTGGGACTAGAGTACAATGAGCAGTTCTTC
TRBJ1-5 | . | TRBV19 | . | CASSSLGRGASNQPQHF | TGTGCCAGTAGTTCTCTCGGGAGGGGCGCCTCCAATCAGCCCCAGCATTTT
TRBJ1-5 | . | TRBV25-1 | TRBD1 | CASSDQGASNQPQHF | TGTGCCAGCAGTGACCAGGGGGCCAGCAATCAGCCCCAGCATTTT
TRBJ2-1 | . | TRBV28 | TRBD2 | CASSPGFGGFPDEQFF | TGTGCCAGCAGCCCTGGTTTCGGGGGGTTCCCCGATGAGCAGTTCTTC
TRBJ2-5 | . | TRBV2 | . | CASTPRETQYF | TGTGCCAGCACCCCTAGGGAGACCCAGTACTTC
TRBJ1-1 | . | TRBV28 | TRBD1 | CASSSPGTGATEAFF | TGTGCCAGCAGCTCCCCCGGGACAGGGGCCACTGAAGCTTTCTTT
TRBJ2-1 | . | TRBV9 | TRBD1 | CASTVTGNNNEQFF | TGTGCCAGCACCGTGACAGGGAATAATAATGAGCAGTTCTTC
TRBJ2-7 | . | TRBV6-5 | . | CASSYSTFNEQYF | TGTGCCAGCAGTTACTCGACATTCAACGAGCAGTACTTC
TRBJ2-7 | . | TRBV6-5 | . | CASFRDSSSYEQYF | TGTGCCAGCTTCCGCGACTCAAGCTCCTACGAGCAGTACTTC
TRBJ2-1 | . | TRBV20-1 | TRBD1 | CSSQGYEQFF | TGCAGTTCACAGGGGTATGAGCAGTTCTTC
TRBJ1-2 | . | TRBV7-9 | . | CASSGTGWAF | TGTGCCAGCAGCGGTACAGGGTGGGCCTTC
TRBJ1-5 | . | TRBV7-9 | TRBD1 | CASSSDRGFSYQPQHF | TGTGCCAGCAGCTCTGACAGGGGGTTCTCGTATCAGCCCCAGCATTTT
TRBJ2-1 | once | TRBV25-1 | . | CASSGTSYNEQFF | TGTGCCAGCTCTGGGACTTCCTACAATGAGCAGTTCTTC
TRBJ2-3 | . | TRBV2 | TRBD2 | CARPLREGESDTQYF | TGTGCCAGACCACTGCGGGAGGGGGAGTCAGATACGCAGTATTTT
TRBJ2-2 | . | TRBV28 | . | CASSIATGELFF | TGTGCCAGCAGTATAGCTACCGGGGAGCTGTTTTTT
TRBJ2-5 | . | TRBV11-3 | TRBD2 | CASSPAGAGEETQYF | TGTGCCAGCAGCCCGGCGGGAGCGGGGGAAGAGACCCAGTACTTC
TRBJ2-7 | . | TRBV19 | . | CASRGAYEQYF | TGTGCCAGTAGAGGGGCCTACGAGCAGTACTTC
TRBJ1-1 | . | TRBV7-9 | TRBD1 | CASSPRAGGEGTEAFF | TGTGCCAGCAGCCCCAGGGCAGGGGGCGAGGGCACTGAAGCTTTCTTT
TRBJ2-3 | . | TRBV5-1 | TRBD1 | CASSSTGSTDTQYF | TGCGCCAGCAGCTCGACAGGGTCCACAGATACGCAGTATTTT
TRBJ1-1 | . | TRBV19 | . | CASSIVGETEAFF | TGTGCCAGTAGTATAGTCGGGGAAACTGAAGCTTTCTTT
TRBJ2-7 | . | TRBV2 | TRBD1 | CASSRQGAYEQYF | TGTGCCAGCAGCCGACAGGGGGCCTACGAGCAGTACTTC
TRBJ2-2 | . | TRBV11-2 | TRBD2 | CASSLDPAGVTGELFF | TGTGCCAGCAGCTTAGATCCAGCGGGAGTCACCGGGGAGCTGTTTTTT
TRBJ2-1 | . | TRBV27 | . | CASSFGGTYNEQFF | TGTGCCAGCAGTTTCGGGGGAACCTACAATGAGCAGTTCTTC
TRBJ1-1 | . | TRBV11-3 | . | CASSSLTDYTEAFF | TGTGCCAGCAGCTCGCTGACGGACTACACTGAAGCTTTCTTT
TRBJ2-3 | once | TRBV20-1 | . | CSAQTNTQYF | TGCAGTGCTCAGACAAATACGCAGTATTTT